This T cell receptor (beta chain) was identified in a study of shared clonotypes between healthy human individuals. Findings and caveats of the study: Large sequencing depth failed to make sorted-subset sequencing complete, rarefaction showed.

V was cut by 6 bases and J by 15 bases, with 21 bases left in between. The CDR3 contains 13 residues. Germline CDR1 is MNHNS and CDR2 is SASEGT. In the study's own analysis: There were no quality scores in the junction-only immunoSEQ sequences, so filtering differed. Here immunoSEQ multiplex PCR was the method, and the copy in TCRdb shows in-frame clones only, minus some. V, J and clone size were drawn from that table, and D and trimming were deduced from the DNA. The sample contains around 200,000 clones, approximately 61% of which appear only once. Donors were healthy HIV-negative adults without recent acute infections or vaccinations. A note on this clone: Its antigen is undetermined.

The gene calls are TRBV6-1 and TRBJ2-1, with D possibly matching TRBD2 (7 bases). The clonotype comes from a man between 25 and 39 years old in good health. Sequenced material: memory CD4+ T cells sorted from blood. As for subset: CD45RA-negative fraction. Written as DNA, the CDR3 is TGTGCCAGCAGCGAAAGGGGGGGCTCTAATCCGTTCTTC. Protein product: CASSERGGSNPFF.